The entry below gives a single T cell receptor beta chain sequence along with its context. This entry comes from a study of blood T cell repertoires in COVID-19. Study as a whole: Italy, Spain and the United States were the sources of the convalescent and acute COVID-19 samples.

Those enrolled, adults aged roughly 18 to 90 years, came from 20 to 25 US areas. Cohorts were based on clinical histories the participants reported. Each recovered donor of Cohort 3 presented with two negative PCRs, clearance, or symptom resolution. Trimming removed 0 bases from V and 6 bases from J, with 18 bases in between. Germline V CDR1 and CDR2: SGHVS, FQNEAQ. This CDR3 is built from 16 residues. The assay was immunoSEQ multiplex PCR, and TCRdb's table has in-frame clones only and misses some. The repertoire holds 95,000 to 150,000 clones, with 84% as singletons. This receptor was obtained from a woman under 40 who had recovered from COVID-19. The sequenced sample consisted of PBMCs or T cells enriched from blood (not recorded which). V usage is TRBV7-8 and J usage is TRBJ2-7; a weak D match, TRBD2 (5 bases). CDR3 bases: TGTGCCAGCAGCTTAGCGCAGTCGGGGTTAATGGGCGAGCAGTACTTC. The encoded protein is CASSLAQSGLMGEQYF.